A single sample gave rise to the 18 T cell receptor beta chains below, sequenced in a study of T cells in Graves' hyperthyroidism and ophthalmopathy. RNA transcripts were the template for amplifying TCR beta CDR3 regions. HTBI primers were used for first-round RT-PCR of the TCR CDR3. TCRdb redid the calling of the multiplex PCR reads with MiXCR, one entry per CDR3 protein. The sample has more than 300,000 distinct CDR3 sequences, roughly 15% seen once. What was sequenced was blood. These receptor sequences come from a woman aged 25 to 39 with Graves' ophthalmopathy.

This clonotype was seen at least ten times. This sequence joins TRBV27 and TRBJ2-1, with 10 bases fitting TRBD1. Germline V gives CDR1 MNHEY, CDR2 SMNVEV (reference sequence). V lost 6 bases, J lost 4 bases, and 12 bases stayed unmatched. The CDR3 length is 17 residues. Here the CDR3 DNA reads TGTGCCAGCAGGCACCAAATGACAGGGGGCGAGTACAATGAGCAGTTCTTC. The encoded protein is CASRHQMTGGEYNEQFF.

In its sample, this clonotype was seen many times. This chain uses TRBV27 with TRBJ2-7; perhaps D is TRBD1 or TRBD2 (6 bases each). In germline, CDR1 is MNHEY, CDR2 SMNVEV (reference sequence). This CDR3 spans 12 amino acids. V was cut by 3 bases and J by 6 bases, with 9 bases left in between. This chain's CDR3 is CASSFGGSEQYF. Here the CDR3 DNA reads TGTGCCAGCAGTTTCGGGGGCTCCGAGCAGTACTTC.

This clonotype was counted ten times or more. The V call is TRBV2, the J call TRBJ2-7; D is uncertain. With 5 bases removed from V and 3 bases from J, the gap between germline ends came to 26 bases. This CDR3 has 18 amino acids. Per germline, CDR1 SNHLY and CDR2 FYNNEI. Written as DNA, the CDR3 is TGTGCCAGCAGTCTAAACCCGCTGGCAAGGACGGAGAACTACGAGCAGTACTTC. Translation: CASSLNPLARTENYEQYF.

This chain joins TRBV19 and TRBJ2-5, with D possibly TRBD2 on 5 matching bases. The ends were cut back, 5 bases at V and 4 bases at J, with 20 bases in the middle. The CDR3 sequence is 16 residues long. CDR1 and CDR2 (germline): LNHDA, SQIVND (reference sequence). CDR3 in amino acids: CASSPGEGEAAETQYF. CDR3 bases: TGTGCCAGTAGTCCTGGTGAGGGAGAGGCAGCAGAGACCCAGTACTTC.

The table lists this clonotype with many counts. This rearrangement joins TRBV11-2 to TRBJ2-5; D is uncertain. Between the trimmed V and J ends, which lost 4 bases and 0 bases, there was a span of 9 bases. CDR1 is SGHAT and CDR2 is FQNNGV in the germline V gene. The CDR3 runs to 14 residues. CDR3 protein: CASSSWTDQETQYF. The CDR3 DNA reads as TGTGCCAGCAGCTCATGGACGGACCAAGAGACCCAGTACTTC.

The chain carries TRBV9 and TRBJ2-3; D ambiguous. V dropped 4 bases and J dropped 6 bases, with 18 bases sitting between them. CDR1 and CDR2 from the germline V gene are SGDLS and YYNGEE. This CDR3 is 15 amino acids long. CDR3 in DNA: TGTGCCAGCAGCACGAGAACCCAGACTGCTGATACGCAGTATTTT. This gives the protein CASSTRTQTADTQYF.

This clonotype was detected many times. The J gene is TRBJ2-5, the V gene TRBV4-1; D might be TRBD1 (5 bases). V was shortened by 2 bases and J by 1 base, with 11 bases between the two germline ends. Per the germline V gene, CDR1 is MGHRA and CDR2 is YSYEKL. The CDR3 contains 15 residues. CDR3 DNA: TGCGCCAGCAGCCAAACGGAGACAGTCCAAGAGACCCAGTACTTC. Translated: CASSQTETVQETQYF.

This clonotype was observed a handful of times. The V and J genes are TRBV2 and TRBJ2-7; D gene ambiguous. CDR3 length: 13 residues. The V end was cut by 7 bases, the J end by 5 bases, with 15 bases between. CDR1 is SNHLY, CDR2 FYNNEI, per germline. The CDR3 DNA sequence: TGTGCCAGCAAAATTAAGACCCGGAACGAGCAGTACTTC. Protein: CASKIKTRNEQYF.

The CDR3 loop reads CAWRGGPTGELFF. The CDR3 DNA reads as TGTGCCTGGAGGGGGGGGCCTACCGGGGAGCTGTTTTTT. The chain combines TRBV30 with TRBJ2-2, with a weak D call TRBD2 (7 bases). Germline V CDR1 and CDR2: GTSNPN, SVGIG (reference sequence). Trimming cost V 3 bases and J 5 bases, with 10 bases left between them. The CDR3 contains 13 residues.

The chain links TRBV6-5 to TRBJ2-3, with 9 bases identical to TRBD2. This CDR3 region has 17 residues. Germline V gene data show CDR1 as MNHEY and CDR2 as SVGAGI. V shed 0 bases and J 0 bases; nucleotides not matched to a gene: 4. The chain's CDR3 is CASSYSSSGDSTDTQYF. The CDR3 DNA is TGTGCCAGCAGTTACTCCTCTAGCGGGGATAGCACAGATACGCAGTATTTT.

This clonotype was counted ten times or more. V usage is TRBV20-1 and J usage is TRBJ2-3; D unresolved. The CDR3 has 13 residues. Germline CDR1 is DFQATT and CDR2 is SNEGSKA (reference sequence). V dropped 6 bases and J dropped 1 base, with 11 bases sitting between them. The CDR3, as DNA: TGCAGTGCAAAAAGGCCGGGCACAGATACGCAGTATTTT. Its protein product is CSAKRPGTDTQYF.

This clonotype came up many times. The chain couples TRBV5-5 to TRBJ2-1; D unresolved. The CDR3 consists of 15 residues. V was pared by 0 bases and J by 3 bases, with 10 bases between. CDR1 SGHKS and CDR2 YYEKEE come from the germline V gene (reference sequence). The chain's CDR3 is CASSLGSRNYNEQFF. Here the CDR3 DNA reads TGTGCCAGCAGCTTGGGGTCCCGAAACTACAATGAGCAGTTCTTC.

At least ten counts were recorded for this clonotype. The chain couples TRBV28 to TRBJ1-6; no clear D gene. The CDR3 has 16 residues. The V and J ends lost 2 bases and 7 bases respectively, with 15 bases between them. CDR1 MDHEN and CDR2 SYDVKM come from the germline V gene. The CDR3 sequence: CASSLEQVAGNSPLHF. As DNA, the CDR3 is TGTGCCAGCAGTTTAGAGCAAGTTGCGGGCAATTCACCCCTCCACTTT.

The chain uses TRBV4-1 and TRBJ2-1; a weak D match, TRBD1 (5 bases). The V gene's germline CDR1 is MGHRA and CDR2 YSYEKL. V was shortened by 3 bases and J by 6 bases, with 9 bases between the two germline ends. The CDR3 has 13 residues. CDR3 sequence (DNA): TGCGCCAGCAGCCAGAACACAGGCAATGAGCAGTTCTTC. Its protein is CASSQNTGNEQFF.

V usage is TRBV20-1 and J usage is TRBJ2-3, with D possibly being TRBD2 (7 bases). CDR3 length: 17 amino acids. Looked up from germline, CDR1 is DFQATT and CDR2 is SNEGSKA (reference sequence). Trimming pared 0 bases from V and 6 bases from J, leaving 22 bases between. The CDR3 sequence: CSARDRGLAVLSDTQYF. CDR3 sequence (DNA): TGCAGTGCTAGAGATCGGGGGCTAGCGGTACTTTCGGATACGCAGTATTTT.

This clonotype was picked up many times. The gene calls are TRBV6-2 or TRBV6-3 and TRBJ1-5; 7 nucleotides match TRBD1. The CDR3 has 15 residues. V lost 6 bases, J lost 2 bases, and 7 bases stayed unmatched. Germline CDR1 is MNHEY and CDR2 is SVGEGT. CDR3 nucleotides: TGTGCCAGCAGGAGCACCGGACAGGGCAATCAGCCCCAGCATTTT. Protein sequence: CASRSTGQGNQPQHF.

In this sample, this clonotype turned up many times. The chain uses TRBV2 and TRBJ1-4; D is undetermined. The CDR3 sequence is 10 residues long. V was trimmed by 10 bases and J by 5 bases, leaving 5 bases between them. Germline lookup yields CDR1 SNHLY and CDR2 FYNNEI. The CDR3 region has the DNA TGTGCCACCCTAAATGAAAAACTGTTTTTT. As protein: CATLNEKLFF. Using reference TRBV2 and TRBJ1-4 for the parts outside the CDR3, the full variable domain is EPEVTQTPSHQVTQMGQEVILRCVPISNHLYFYWYRQILGQKVEFLVSFYNNEISEKSEIFDDQFSVERPDGSNFTLKIRSTKLEDSAMYFCATLNEKLFFGSGTQLSVL.

This clonotype was picked up many times. The V gene is TRBV11-2, the J gene TRBJ2-5, with 7 positions matching TRBD1. The CDR3 has 18 residues. The V and J ends lost 4 bases and 5 bases, in that order; junction bases with no gene match: 19. Germline CDR1 reads SGHAT; CDR2 reads FQNNGV. The DNA of the CDR3 is TGTGCCAGCAGCTCTAGATGGGACAGTCAAGGGCACGTGGAGACCCAGTACTTC. Residues: CASSSRWDSQGHVETQYF.